This T cell receptor beta chain was sequenced in a study of blood T cell repertoires in COVID-19. Study background: Acute and convalescent COVID-19 specimens originated in the United States, Italy and Spain.

Authors' methods: Quantification of nucleated cells was approximated via reference gene primer amplification. TCRdb's table, derived via immunoSEQ multiplex PCR, lists solely in-frame clones and lacks some. V, J and clone size reflect that table, while D and trimming were determined from the DNA. The sample holds some 190,000 clones, approximately 85% seen once. Per germline, CDR1 KGHSH and CDR2 LQKENI. CDR3 size: 14 residues. The V and J ends lost 2 bases and 2 bases respectively, with 8 bases between them. This chain joins TRBV18 and TRBJ2-3; D call uncertain. Sequencing input: peripheral blood. The sequence derives from a woman between 55 and 75 years old with acute or convalescent COVID-19. CDR3 loop: CASSPVTTTDTQYF. The CDR3 nucleotides are TGTGCCAGCTCACCAGTGACAACCACAGATACGCAGTATTTT.